The T cell receptor (beta chain) described here comes from a study of cytomegalovirus exposure and HLA in healthy donors. Germline values: CDR1 SGHTA, CDR2 FQGNSA. The length of the CDR3 is 15 residues. V gave up 0 bases and J gave up 5 bases; unmatched junction bases: 1. The PCR contained 60 Vbeta and 13 Jbeta primers. Sequencing was performed with immunoSEQ multiplex PCR; in TCRdb, only in-frame clones are kept and a portion is missing. The sample holds 200,000 to 250,000 clones, 77% seen once. The chain employs TRBV7-2 and TRBJ2-1, with 10 positions matching TRBD1. The TCR was taken from a woman aged 60-75 years in good health and CMV-seropositive. The sample comprised PBMCs. Here the CDR3 DNA reads TGTGCCAGCAGCTTAGCCGGGACAGGGGACAATGAGCAGTTCTTC. It codes for CASSLAGTGDNEQFF.